This entry concerns a single T cell receptor beta chain. Additional DNA sequences in this sample encode the identical CDR3. This record comes from a study of T cell changes during pregnancy in multiple sclerosis. Clones were sequenced by immunoSEQ multiplex PCR, and TCRdb holds only the in-frame ones, with some missing. The table records about 79,000 clones, over 85% of them present only once. CDR1 is MNHEY and CDR2 is SMNVEV in the germline V gene (reference sequence). V lost 2 bases to trimming and J lost 4 bases; unmatched junction nucleotides: 2. The CDR3 loop spans 14 amino acids. The specimen comprised peripheral blood, sampled in the second trimester of pregnancy. The chain uses TRBV27 and TRBJ2-7; TRBD1 matches 10 bases. This receptor was taken from a female donor in good health, enrolled as a control in a pregnancy study. The CDR3 region has the DNA TGTGCCAGCAGTTTAGGGGACAGGGGTTACGAGCAGTACTTC. Its translation: CASSLGDRGYEQYF.